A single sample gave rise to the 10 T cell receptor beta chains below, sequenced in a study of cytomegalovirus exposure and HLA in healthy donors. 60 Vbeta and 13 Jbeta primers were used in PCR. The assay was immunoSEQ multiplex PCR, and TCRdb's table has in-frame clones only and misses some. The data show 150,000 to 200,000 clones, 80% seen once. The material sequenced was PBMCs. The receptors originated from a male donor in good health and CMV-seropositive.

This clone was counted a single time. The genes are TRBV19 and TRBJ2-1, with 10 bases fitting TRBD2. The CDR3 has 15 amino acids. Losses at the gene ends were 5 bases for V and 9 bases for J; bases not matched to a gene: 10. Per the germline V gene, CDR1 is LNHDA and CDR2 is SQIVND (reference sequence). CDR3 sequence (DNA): TGTGCCAGTAGTGTATACGGGACTAGCGCTCTTGAGCAGTTCTTC. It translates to CASSVYGTSALEQFF. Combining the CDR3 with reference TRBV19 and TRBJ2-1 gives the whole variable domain DGGITQSPKYLFRKEGQNVTLSCEQNLNHDAMYWYRQDPGQGLRLIYYSQIVNDFQKGDIAEGYSVSREKKESFPLTVTSAQKNPTAFYLCASSVYGTSALEQFFGPGTRLTVL.

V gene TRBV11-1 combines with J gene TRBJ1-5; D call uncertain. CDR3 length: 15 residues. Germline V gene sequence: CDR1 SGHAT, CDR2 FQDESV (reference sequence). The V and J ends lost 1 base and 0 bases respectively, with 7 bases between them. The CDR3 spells CASSLGRNSNQPQHF. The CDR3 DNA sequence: TGTGCCAGCAGCTTAGGGCGGAATAGCAATCAGCCCCAGCATTTT.

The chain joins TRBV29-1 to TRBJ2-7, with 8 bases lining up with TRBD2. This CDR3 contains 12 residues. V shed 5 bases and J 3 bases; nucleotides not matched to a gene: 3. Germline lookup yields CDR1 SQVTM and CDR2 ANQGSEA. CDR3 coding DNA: TGCAGCGTTCTTACTAGCGGCTACGAGCAGTACTTC. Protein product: CSVLTSGYEQYF.

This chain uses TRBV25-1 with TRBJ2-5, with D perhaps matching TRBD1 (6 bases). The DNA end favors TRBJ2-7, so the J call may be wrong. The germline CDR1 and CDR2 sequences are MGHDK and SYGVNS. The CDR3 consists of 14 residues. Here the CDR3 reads CASSEWQGFYEQYF. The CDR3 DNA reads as TGTGCCAGCAGTGAATGGCAGGGGTTCTACGAGCAGTACTTC.

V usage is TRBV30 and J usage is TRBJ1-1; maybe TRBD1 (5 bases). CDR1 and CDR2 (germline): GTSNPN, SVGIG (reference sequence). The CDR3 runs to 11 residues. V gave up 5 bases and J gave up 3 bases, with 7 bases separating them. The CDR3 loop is CAWGGDTEAFF. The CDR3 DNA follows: TGTGCCTGGGGGGGGGACACTGAAGCTTTCTTT. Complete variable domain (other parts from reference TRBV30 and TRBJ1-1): SQTIHQWPATLVQPVGSPLSLECTVEGTSNPNLYWYRQAAGRGLQLLFYSVGIGQISSEVPQNLSASRPQDRQFILSSKKLLLSDSGFYLCAWGGDTEAFFGQGTRLTVV.

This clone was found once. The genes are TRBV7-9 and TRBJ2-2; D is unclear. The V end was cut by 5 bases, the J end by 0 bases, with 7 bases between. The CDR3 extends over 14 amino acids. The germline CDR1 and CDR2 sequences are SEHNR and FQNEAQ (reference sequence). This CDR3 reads CASSPPANTGELFF. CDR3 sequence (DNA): TGTGCCAGCAGCCCCCCAGCGAACACCGGGGAGCTGTTTTTT.

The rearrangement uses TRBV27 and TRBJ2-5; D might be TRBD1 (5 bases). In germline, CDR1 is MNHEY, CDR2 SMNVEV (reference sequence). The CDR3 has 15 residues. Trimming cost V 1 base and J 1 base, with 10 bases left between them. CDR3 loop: CASSLLQDSQETQYF. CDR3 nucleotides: TGTGCCAGCAGTTTATTACAAGACAGCCAAGAGACCCAGTACTTC.

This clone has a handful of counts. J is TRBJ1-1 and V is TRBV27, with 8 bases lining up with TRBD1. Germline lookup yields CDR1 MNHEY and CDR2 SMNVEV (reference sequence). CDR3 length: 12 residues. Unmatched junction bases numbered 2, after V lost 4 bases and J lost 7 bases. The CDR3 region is CASSYRGDEAFF. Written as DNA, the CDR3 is TGTGCCAGCAGTTACAGGGGGGATGAAGCTTTCTTT.

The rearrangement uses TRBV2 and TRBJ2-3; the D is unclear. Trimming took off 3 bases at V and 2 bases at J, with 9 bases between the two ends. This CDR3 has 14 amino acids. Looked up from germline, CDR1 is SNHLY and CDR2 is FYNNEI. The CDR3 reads CASSDWASTDTQYF. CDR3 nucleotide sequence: TGTGCCAGCAGTGACTGGGCTTCCACAGATACGCAGTATTTT. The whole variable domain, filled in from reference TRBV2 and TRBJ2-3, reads EPEVTQTPSHQVTQMGQEVILRCVPISNHLYFYWYRQILGQKVEFLVSFYNNEISEKSEIFDDQFSVERPDGSNFTLKIRSTKLEDSAMYFCASSDWASTDTQYFGPGTRLTVL.

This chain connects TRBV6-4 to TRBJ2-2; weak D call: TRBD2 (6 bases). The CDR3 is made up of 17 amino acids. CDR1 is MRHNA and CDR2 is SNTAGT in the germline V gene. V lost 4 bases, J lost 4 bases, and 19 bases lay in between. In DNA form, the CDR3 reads TGTGCCAGCAGTGTCAATGGGGGGAATTTCGCCACCGGGGAGCTGTTTTTT. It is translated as CASSVNGGNFATGELFF.